Reported below is one T cell receptor (beta chain). The target antigen is unknown. Following 10 days of culture, CD4+ T cells were isolated. PCR-confirmed SARS-CoV-2 infection occurred in the person between March and December 2020. The participants, recipients of two vaccine doses, got either BNT162b2 or mRNA-1273. Researchers swapped half the medium for IL-2 medium on both days 3 and 7. These data originate in a study of vaccination effects on CD4 cells after COVID-19. Study-level points and caveats: Convalescents' post-vaccine spike-reactive clones were mainly new, vaccine-induced. Infection- and vaccine-induced clones contracted markedly late after vaccination.

Germline values: CDR1 SNHLY, CDR2 FYNNEI. With V trimmed by 6 bases and J by 1 base, 16 bases remained unmatched. The CDR3 loop spans 18 amino acids. TCRdb's copy holds only in-frame clones and misses some; the assay was immunoSEQ multiplex PCR. The table lists roughly 46,000 clones, about 70% of them singletons, with roughly 5.2% in the top ten. This specimen was CD4+ T cells from PBMCs cultured without peptide, taken after COVID-19 vaccination. This clonotype was sampled from a human donor who had a prior SARS-CoV-2 infection. The genes are TRBV2 and TRBJ1-2, with 8 bases fitting TRBD1. The CDR3 loop is CASRDGGGQAKYNYGYTF. In nucleotides, the CDR3 is TGTGCCAGCAGAGACGGAGGGGGACAGGCCAAATATAACTATGGCTACACCTTC.